The source of this T cell receptor (beta chain) is a study of CD8+CD57+ T cells in acquired aplastic anemia (dated by TCRdb to between 2018 and 2020). At the level of the whole study: Extracted DNA from sorted CD4+ and CD8+ cells averaged around 3.3 ug, ranging from roughly 0.2 to 30 ug. CD8+CD57+ expansion was defined as frequency above the mean frequency observed in healthy subjects. Results and caveats for the whole study, not just this receptor: Between patients and healthy controls, no significant difference in CD8+ Simpson's diversity was found (P=0.060). About 29 CD8+ CDR3 sequences were found to be shared between patients and controls, but these sequences appeared to be highly expressed in patients and within the immunodominant clones of the patients.

A word on this clonotype: This receptor's antigen is unknown. Per-base quality was not reported, and no clone a single base away is much larger than it.

Flow cytometry had shown CD8+CD57+ cell expansion in the patients selected for sequencing. Every patient had severe acquired aplastic anemia, diagnosed using the International Study of Aplastic Anemia and Agranulocytosis and Camitta criteria. No therapy had been received by the patients at the time of blood sampling. In this study, sorted CD4+ and CD8+ T cells from the blood of healthy subjects and of severe aplastic anemia patients had their TCR repertoires deep-sequenced. Patients were enrolled under clinicaltrials.gov protocols 00001620, 01623167, 00001397, 00071045, 00081523 and 00961064 in the USA. Ficoll-Paque density gradient centrifugation was used to isolate peripheral blood mononuclear cells. Before DNA was extracted, CD4+ and CD8+ T cells were sorted using either FACS or magnetic beads. TCR beta VDJ combination and CDR3 sequence profiling used genomic DNA as the template. An Illumina HiSeq 2000 was the platform used for TCR repertoire sequencing. In the paper's pipeline: TRBV/TRBJ rearrangement plots, CDR3 size and DJ length profiles, and Simpson's diversity index were used to assess repertoires. The immunodominant clone was defined as the most abundant DNA sequence in deep sequencing data. CDR3 amino acid sequences were checked for sharing between subjects and were compared against published repertoires and the VDJdb database. The public reads were reanalyzed by TCRdb: fastp trimming at Q25, MiXCR alignment, in-frame beta chains only. Rows are unified per CDR3 protein, each entry keeping the most common DNA and genes. The V and J calls come from TCRdb's annotation, not from the publication. For this sample the table gives 160,000 or so distinct CDR3 sequences, of which about half were detected only once. 2.5% to 4% of the sample belongs to the ten largest clones.

The source material was sorted CD4+, CD8+, or CD8+CD57+ T cells (not recorded which) from PBMCs. The TCR sequence derives from a human donor with aplastic anemia.

In nucleotide form, the sequence is TGTGCCAGCAGCCCCGCGGGTGGGGGACAGGTCCTCACCTACGAGCAGTACTTC. Its amino acids are CASSPAGGGQVLTYEQYF. The chain is made from TRBV4-2 and TRBJ2-7; TRBD1 fits 8 bases in the junction. V ends up 4 bases short and J 2 bases short, with an unmatched junction base count of 16. From its cysteine to its phenylalanine, the CDR3 spans 18 amino acids. Left in the record is the CDR3 DNA by itself, 54 bases read in frame from the first base. As encoded in the germline V gene, CDR1 is LGHNA while CDR2 is YNFKEQ.